The 15 T cell receptor beta chains below come from one sample, sequenced in a study of ipilimumab plus nivolumab after autologous stem cell transplantation. Here immunoSEQ multiplex PCR was the method, and the copy in TCRdb shows in-frame clones only, minus some. Found here are about 12,000 clones, 69% of them singletons; the top ten hold about 28%. Material: PBMCs, obtained in a trial of ipilimumab plus nivolumab as post-transplant consolidation. Receptors originate from a male donor with diffuse large B-cell lymphoma.

CDR3 bases: TGCAGCGTCGGTACACTAGCGGGAGTCGCTGAGCAGTTCTTC. Translation: CSVGTLAGVAEQFF. The chain combines TRBV29-1 with TRBJ2-1; 11 bases agree with TRBD2. The V and J ends lost 6 bases and 9 bases, in that order; junction bases with no gene match: 10. The CDR3 extends over 14 amino acids. CDR1 is SQVTM, CDR2 ANQGSEA, per germline.

This clone appeared once. The chain combines TRBV5-3 with TRBJ2-7, with no clear D. TRBV5-3 is placed among ORFs of uncertain function. The CDR3 covers 15 residues. V dropped 8 bases and J dropped 0 bases, with 18 bases sitting between them. The CDR3 nucleotides read TGTGCCAGCAGCCCCCAACCGGGTTCCTCCTACGAGCAGTACTTC. It is translated as CASSPQPGSSYEQYF.

The chain joins TRBV4-1 to TRBJ1-4, with TRBD1 as a possible D gene (5 bases). The V gene's germline CDR1 is MGHRA and CDR2 YSYEKL. With 5 bases removed from V and 7 bases from J, the gap between germline ends came to 17 bases. This CDR3 contains 15 residues. The CDR3 nucleotides are TGCGCCAGCAGCGGGGTAGCGGGGGTGAGTGAAAAACTGTTTTTT. Encoded protein: CASSGVAGVSEKLFF.

This chain links TRBV7-2 with TRBJ1-3; 7 nucleotides agree with TRBD1. The germline gives CDR1 SGHTA, CDR2 FQGNSA. V was pared by 5 bases and J by 2 bases, with 3 bases of the junction left unmatched. The CDR3 extends over 14 amino acids. The CDR3 region has the DNA TGTGCCAGCAGCCAGACAGGGACTGGAAACACCATATATTTT. It translates to CASSQTGTGNTIYF.

CDR3 sequence: CASSFRETYNEQFF. CDR3 DNA: TGTGCCAGCAGTTTCAGGGAGACCTACAATGAGCAGTTCTTC. This chain joins TRBV27 and TRBJ2-1; D is perhaps TRBD1 or TRBD2 (5 bases each). The V end lost 3 bases, the J end lost 2 bases, and 8 bases lay between the germline ends. There are 14 residues in the CDR3. Per the germline V gene, CDR1 is MNHEY and CDR2 is SMNVEV (reference sequence).

The chain links TRBV9 to TRBJ1-2, with D hard to call. V was pared by 4 bases and J by 3 bases, with 7 bases between. Germline values: CDR1 SGDLS, CDR2 YYNGEE. CDR3 size: 12 residues. The CDR3 region is CASSLNYYGYTF. The CDR3 region has the DNA TGTGCCAGCAGCCTTAATTACTATGGCTACACCTTC. The complete variable domain, with remaining parts taken from reference TRBV9 and TRBJ1-2, reads DSGVTQTPKHLITATGQRVTLRCSPRSGDLSVYWYQQSLDQGLQFLIQYYNGEERAKGNILERFSAQQFPDLHSELNLSSLELGDSALYFCASSLNYYGYTFGSGTRLTVV.

The V call is TRBV19, the J call TRBJ1-2; D is perhaps TRBD1 (6 bases). Trimming left V 5 bases short and J 3 bases short, with 13 bases between. The V gene's germline CDR1 is LNHDA and CDR2 SQIVND (reference sequence). This CDR3 has 14 amino acids. As DNA, the CDR3 is TGTGCCAGTAGTCCGGGGGGGGCGGACTATGGCTACACCTTC. This codes for CASSPGGADYGYTF.

Only a few counts were recorded for this clone. The chain uses TRBV9 and TRBJ1-1; 7 nucleotides align to TRBD1. With V trimmed by 4 bases and J by 3 bases, 6 bases remained unmatched. Looked up from germline, CDR1 is SGDLS and CDR2 is YYNGEE. This CDR3 has 14 residues. The CDR3 coding sequence is TGTGCCAGCAGCTCACAGACAGGGTACACTGAAGCTTTCTTT. Protein: CASSSQTGYTEAFF.

This rearrangement joins TRBV6-5 to TRBJ1-4; possibly TRBD1 for D (5 bases). The CDR3 consists of 15 residues. Looked up from germline, CDR1 is MNHEY and CDR2 is SVGAGI. V was trimmed by 5 bases and J by 7 bases, leaving 17 bases between them. The DNA of the CDR3 is TGTGCCAGCAGTCCCCTGCGGGGCCGGGGTGAAAAACTGTTTTTT. Translated, it gives CASSPLRGRGEKLFF.

The chain recombines TRBV5-1 with TRBJ1-1; no firm D call. V was clipped by 4 bases and J by 6 bases, with 13 bases between them. The CDR3 consists of 13 residues. CDR1 is SGHRS, CDR2 YFSETQ, per germline. CDR3 bases: TGCGCCAGCAGCCTCCTGAGAGGCGCTGAAGCTTTCTTT. Amino acids: CASSLLRGAEAFF.

This rearrangement joins TRBV19 to TRBJ1-5; D is unclear. CDR1 LNHDA and CDR2 SQIVND come from the germline V gene (reference sequence). CDR3 size: 15 residues. V dropped 4 bases and J dropped 0 bases, with 10 bases sitting between them. CDR3 coding DNA: TGTGCCAGTAGTAGGGGTCTTAATAGCAATCAGCCCCAGCATTTT. Protein: CASSRGLNSNQPQHF.

The chain combines TRBV6-5 with TRBJ2-1; TRBD2 matches at 10 bases. The CDR3 is 15 amino acids. The germline V gene encodes CDR1 MNHEY and CDR2 SVGAGI. The ends lost 7 bases at V and 3 bases at J; junction bases unmatched: 6. CDR3 DNA sequence: TGTGCCAGCAAGTTAGTAGCGGGGGGCTACAATGAGCAGTTCTTC. Translating it yields CASKLVAGGYNEQFF.

V usage is TRBV5-1 and J usage is TRBJ1-1, with D perhaps matching TRBD1 (6 bases). Per the germline V gene, CDR1 is SGHRS and CDR2 is YFSETQ. The CDR3 is made up of 15 amino acids. V shed 0 bases and J shed 5 bases, with 14 bases lying between them. Here the CDR3 reads CASSLAGGRTTEAFF. Here the CDR3 DNA reads TGCGCCAGCAGCTTGGCCGGGGGGCGTACAACTGAAGCTTTCTTT.

This chain links TRBV19 with TRBJ1-2; D gene unclear. The V gene's germline CDR1 is LNHDA and CDR2 SQIVND (reference sequence). V was trimmed by 2 bases and J by 7 bases, leaving 5 bases between them. CDR3 length: 11 amino acids. The CDR3 reads CASSINGGYTF. CDR3 DNA sequence: TGTGCCAGTAGTATAAATGGTGGCTACACCTTC.

This clone was seen a handful of times. The V and J genes are TRBV7-1 and TRBJ2-3; TRBD2 matches at 10 bases. TRBV7-1 is an open reading frame whose function is uncertain. The CDR3 sequence is 15 residues long. Trimming took 4 bases from V and 6 from J; bases not matched to a gene: 7. CDR3 sequence: CASSLELAGFDTQYF. In nucleotides, the CDR3 is TGTGCCAGCAGCTTAGAACTAGCGGGGTTTGATACGCAGTATTTT.